Listed below are T cell receptor beta chains from one sample, sequenced in a study of blood T cell repertoires in COVID-19. The protocol was immunoSEQ multiplex PCR, while the TCRdb copy is restricted to in-frame clones and leaves out a portion. Seen here are 150,000 to 190,000 clones, 80% to 90% observed once, and the top ten hold around 15%. The specimen sequenced was peripheral blood. These receptors were collected from a woman aged 40-49 years with acute or convalescent COVID-19. CDR3s include the opening cysteine and the closing phenylalanine or tryptophan. A D gene is named only where the DNA matches it firmly. Some rows mark clone size as missing; the rest say once, few, many or name a class of expanded clone.

NA	NA	TRBJ1-3	TRBV7-9	TGTGCCAGCAGCTTAGGGGGCCCTGGAAACACCATATATTTT	CASSLGGPGNTIYF
once	TRBD1	TRBJ2-6	TRBV28	TGTGCCAGCAGAAAGGACAGGGGCTCGGGAACTGGGGCCAACGTCCTGACTTTC	CASRKDRGSGTGANVLTF
NA	NA	TRBJ1-1	TRBV5-6	TGTGCCAGCAGCTTGGCCGAGGCCCCGGAAGCTTTCTTT	CASSLAEAPEAFF
NA	TRBD1	TRBJ1-4	TRBV5-1	TGCGCCAGCAGCCCGGGCGACAGGGGGAATGAAAAACTGTTTTTT	CASSPGDRGNEKLFF
once	TRBD1	TRBJ1-2	TRBV29-1	TGCAGCGTTGAAGATCCAATCGGACAGGGAAGCTATGGCTACACCTTC	CSVEDPIGQGSYGYTF
NA	NA	TRBJ2-3	TRBV9	TGTGCCAGCAGCGTAGGAGCCACAGATACGCAGTATTTT	CASSVGATDTQYF
NA	NA	TRBJ1-1	TRBV5-1	TGCGCCAGCAGCTTGGGGTTCTGGGGGCGCCCCACTGAAGCTTTCTTT	CASSLGFWGRPTEAFF
few	NA	TRBJ2-7	TRBV6-1	TGTGCCAGCAGTGAATCTCTCCCCCGTGAGCAGTACTTC	CASSESLPREQYF
NA	NA	TRBJ1-3	TRBV5-1	TGCGCCAGCAGCTTGGGACAGGCCGGAAACACCATATATTTT	CASSLGQAGNTIYF
NA	TRBD2	TRBJ2-3	TRBV27	TGTGCCAGCAGCTTTCAGTCTCTAGCGGGAGCTATAGATACGCAGTATTTT	CASSFQSLAGAIDTQYF
NA	TRBD1	TRBJ1-6	TRBV30	TGTGCCTGGAGTGTAAGACAGGGGGCGGCCTATAATTCACCCCTCCACTTT	CAWSVRQGAAYNSPLHF
NA	NA	TRBJ1-2	TRBV28	TGTGCCAGCAGTTTCGGGGGGGCTGATGGCTACACCTTC	CASSFGGADGYTF
NA	NA	TRBJ2-1	TRBV19	TGTGCCAGTAGTATTAGGCAGGGGATGTTCTCAAGATACAATGAGCAGTTCTTC	CASSIRQGMFSRYNEQFF
NA	NA	TRBJ1-3	TRBV4-1	TGCGCCAGCAGCCAAGAGGGCAGGACTGGAAACACCATATATTTT	CASSQEGRTGNTIYF
NA	TRBD2	TRBJ2-7	TRBV3-1/TRBV3-2	TGTGCCAGCAGCCAAGAGAGCGGGGCCTACTCCTACGAGCAGTACTTC	CASSQESGAYSYEQYF
NA	NA	TRBJ2-1	TRBV7-9	TGTGCCAGCAGCTTCCAAAACAATGAGCAGTTCTTC	CASSFQNNEQFF
NA	TRBD1	TRBJ1-1	TRBV11-3	TGTGCCAGCAGCCCCGGGACAGGCGTCACTGAAGCTTTCTTT	CASSPGTGVTEAFF
once	NA	TRBJ1-6	TRBV7-2	TGCGCCAGCAGCTTAGCAGGGGCCAATTCACCCCTCCACTTT	CASSLAGANSPLHF
NA	NA	TRBJ1-5	TRBV19	TGTGCCAGTACATTGACAGGTACAAATCAGCCCCAGCATTTT	CASTLTGTNQPQHF
NA	TRBD2	TRBJ2-1	TRBV3-1/TRBV3-2	TGTGCCAGCAGCCAAGACCTGGGACTAGCGGGAGATTCTGGTGAGCAGTTCTTC	CASSQDLGLAGDSGEQFF
NA	TRBD1	TRBJ1-5	TRBV19	TGTGCCAGTAGCCTCAACAGGGGTCTCAATCAGCCCCAGCATTTT	CASSLNRGLNQPQHF
NA	TRBD1	TRBJ2-3	TRBV28	TGTGCCAGCAGTTCACGGGGACAGAGCACAGATACGCAGTATTTT	CASSSRGQSTDTQYF
NA	NA	TRBJ2-1	TRBV6-1	TGTGCCAGCAGTGACGGCTCCTACAATGAGCAGTTCTTC	CASSDGSYNEQFF
NA	TRBD2	TRBJ2-1	TRBV24-1	TGTGCCACCAGTGATTTGCCCTTAGGGACTAGCGGGAACTACAATGAGCAGTTCTTC	CATSDLPLGTSGNYNEQFF
once	NA	TRBJ1-2	TRBV19	TGTGCCAGTAGTATACAATCGGTGGGGGCCGGATATGGCTACACCTTC	CASSIQSVGAGYGYTF
NA	NA	TRBJ1-4	TRBV18	TGTGCCAGCTCACCGGGACTGATCAATGAAAAACTGTTTTTT	CASSPGLINEKLFF
NA	NA	TRBJ2-7	TRBV9	TGTGCCAGCAGCGTAGGGGACACTGCCTACGAGCAGTACTTC	CASSVGDTAYEQYF
NA	TRBD1	TRBJ1-1	TRBV5-1	TGCGCCAGCAGCTTCGGACAGGGGGCGCGCAGTGAAGCTTTCTTT	CASSFGQGARSEAFF
NA	NA	TRBJ1-4	TRBV9	TGTGCCAGCAGCAAGCGACAGGCAACTAATGAAAAACTGTTTTTT	CASSKRQATNEKLFF
NA	TRBD1	TRBJ2-1	TRBV28	TGTGCCAGCAGTATATGGGGCGGACAGGGGGCGTCCAATGAGCAGTTCTTC	CASSIWGGQGASNEQFF
NA	NA	TRBJ1-2	TRBV5-1	TGCGCCAGCAGGGGAGCTAACTATGGCTACACCTTC	CASRGANYGYTF
NA	TRBD1	TRBJ1-6	TRBV4-2	TGTGCCAGCAGCCAAGAGGGACAGAGCTCCTATAATTCACCCCTCCACTTT	CASSQEGQSSYNSPLHF
NA	TRBD2	TRBJ2-1	TRBV7-6	TGTGCCAGCAGCTGGGGGCAAGCGGGGGTCAATGAGCAGTTCTTC	CASSWGQAGVNEQFF
NA	NA	TRBJ1-2	TRBV27	TGTGCCAGCAGTTTATCAGGGGAAGGGGGCTACACCTTC	CASSLSGEGGYTF
NA	TRBD1	TRBJ2-2	TRBV4-1	TGCGCCAGCAGCCTAGACAGGGTTTTGACCGGGGAGCTGTTTTTT	CASSLDRVLTGELFF
NA	NA	TRBJ1-6	TRBV27	TGTGCCAGCAGTTTTAAGGAGACAGGAGATTCACCCCTCCACTTT	CASSFKETGDSPLHF
NA	NA	TRBJ2-2	TRBV9	TGTGCCAGCAGCCCGGGTTCCACCGGGGAGCTGTTTTTT	CASSPGSTGELFF
NA	TRBD1	TRBJ1-2	TRBV5-4	TGTGCCAGCAGCAGAGGACAGGGGGCATCGAGTGGCTACACCTTC	CASSRGQGASSGYTF
NA	TRBD2	TRBJ2-7	TRBV6-5	TGTGCCAGCAGCCTAGCGGGAGGCGGCGAGCAGTACTTC	CASSLAGGGEQYF
NA	TRBD1	TRBJ2-7	TRBV25-1	TGTGCCAGCGGCGGGACAGGGGGAACCGAGCAGTACTTC	CASGGTGGTEQYF
NA	NA	TRBJ1-2	TRBV9	TGTGCCAGCAGCGGCGGACAGAGCTATGGCTACACCTTC	CASSGGQSYGYTF
NA	NA	TRBJ2-1	TRBV9	TGTGCCAGCAGCGTAGCTAGCCAGTACAATGAGCAGTTCTTC	CASSVASQYNEQFF
NA	NA	TRBJ2-3	TRBV2	TGTGCCAGCGTCAACACAGATACGCAGTATTTT	CASVNTDTQYF
few	NA	TRBJ2-3	TRBV2	TGTGCCAGCACCACGAGTCTAACAGATACGCAGTATTTT	CASTTSLTDTQYF
NA	NA	TRBJ2-7	TRBV11-2	TGTGCCAGCAGCTTAGGTTCCCTCCAGACCTACGAGCAGTACTTC	CASSLGSLQTYEQYF
NA	NA	TRBJ2-1	TRBV19	TGTGCCAGTAGTGGCTCAGGCTCCTCCGTGGATATCTACAATGAGCAGTTCTTC	CASSGSGSSVDIYNEQFF
NA	NA	TRBJ1-1	TRBV28	TGTGCCAGCAGTCAGGGGCTGAACACTGAAGCTTTCTTT	CASSQGLNTEAFF
NA	TRBD1	TRBJ1-6	TRBV11-2	TGTGCCAGCAGCTTTTCGACAGGGGAAAATTCACCCCTCCACTTT	CASSFSTGENSPLHF
NA	NA	TRBJ2-7	TRBV9	TGTGCCAGCAGCGTAGTACCGGGGAACTCCTACGAGCAGTACTTC	CASSVVPGNSYEQYF
NA	NA	TRBJ2-1	TRBV2	TGTGCCGGGGGGGCGGACAATGAGCAGTTCTTC	CAGGADNEQFF
once	NA	TRBJ2-1	TRBV7-9	TGTGCCAGCAGCTTAATTCGGGCGGCCCGGGGGAATGAGCAGTTCTTC	CASSLIRAARGNEQFF
NA	NA	TRBJ2-7	TRBV2	TGTGCCAGCAGTGATCCACGCGGTGGGGCCCTCTCCTACGAGCAGTACTTC	CASSDPRGGALSYEQYF
NA	NA	TRBJ1-2	TRBV6-5	TGTGCCAGCAGTTACTCGGAGGCAGGGGTCTATGGCTACACCTTC	CASSYSEAGVYGYTF